The 22 T cell receptor beta chains below were found in one sample sequenced in a study of blood T cell repertoires in COVID-19. Produced via immunoSEQ multiplex PCR; TCRdb's table is partial and in-frame only. The sample holds 240,000 or so clones, roughly 79% seen once. The material sequenced was peripheral blood. These receptors were obtained from a woman of 80 years or more with acute or convalescent COVID-19.

The chain combines TRBV5-1 with TRBJ2-1; 7 bases agree with TRBD2. The CDR3 is made up of 15 amino acids. The V gene's germline CDR1 is SGHRS and CDR2 YFSETQ. Trimming cost V 2 bases and J 1 base; bases outside gene matches: 3. The CDR3 spells CASSFGRRSYNEQFF. The CDR3 DNA reads TGCGCCAGCAGCTTCGGGAGGAGGTCCTACAATGAGCAGTTCTTC.

This rearrangement joins TRBV30 to TRBJ2-6; D remains unclear. The V end lost 0 bases, the J end lost 3 bases, and 6 bases lay between the germline ends. Germline CDR1 and CDR2: GTSNPN and SVGIG (reference sequence). This CDR3 contains 14 residues. In DNA form, the CDR3 reads TGTGCCTGGAGTGTACTTTATGGGGCCAACGTCCTGACTTTC. Its protein product is CAWSVLYGANVLTF.

The rearrangement links TRBV2 to TRBJ1-2, with 7 bases identical to TRBD1. With 6 bases clipped from V and 7 bases from J, the junction kept 11 bases outside the gene matches. The germline V gene encodes CDR1 SNHLY and CDR2 FYNNEI. This CDR3 is built from 14 residues. The CDR3 region has the DNA TGTGCCAGCAGGCCAGGACAGGACGGCCCTGGCTACACCTTC. Residues: CASRPGQDGPGYTF.

The chain uses TRBV7-3 and TRBJ1-1; maybe TRBD1 (6 bases). Germline V gene data show CDR1 as SGHTA and CDR2 as FQGTGA. This CDR3 comprises 14 residues. V lost 5 bases, J lost 6 bases, and 16 bases lay in between. The CDR3 DNA is TGTGCCAGCAGCCAGAGAGGGGGTAGCTCTGAAGCTTTCTTT. This sequence encodes CASSQRGGSSEAFF.

V and J are TRBV3-1 (or the pseudogene TRBV3-2) and TRBJ1-1; TRBD1 aligns across 7 bases. CDR3 length: 13 amino acids. CDR1 and CDR2 (germline): LGHDT, YNNKEL (reference sequence). V gave up 5 bases and J gave up 5 bases; unmatched junction bases: 5. The CDR3 coding sequence is TGTGCCAGCAGCTTAGACAGGGCGACTGAAGCTTTCTTT. Translated, it gives CASSLDRATEAFF.

The chain employs TRBV6-5 and TRBJ1-5; TRBD1 might be the D (6 bases). CDR1 and CDR2 from the germline V gene are MNHEY and SVGAGI. The V gene lost 6 bases and the J gene lost 4 bases, with 10 bases spanning the gap. The CDR3 is 13 amino acids. Here the CDR3 DNA reads TGTGCCAGCAGAGACACAGGGAATCAGCCCCAGCATTTT. It translates to CASRDTGNQPQHF.

V is TRBV4-2 and J is TRBJ1-5; TRBD1 is a possible D gene (6 bases). Germline CDR1 and CDR2: LGHNA and YNFKEQ. Trimming stripped 0 bases from V and 6 bases from J, with 15 bases between. The CDR3 extends over 16 amino acids. The chain's CDR3 is CASSQERGRGGQPQHF. The CDR3 bases are TGTGCCAGCAGCCAAGAACGAGGCAGGGGTGGTCAGCCCCAGCATTTT.

The chain employs TRBV19 and TRBJ2-1; 7 bases line up with TRBD1. The CDR3 runs to 14 residues. V was clipped by 0 bases and J by 13 bases; unmatched bases: 9. In germline, CDR1 is LNHDA, CDR2 SQIVND (reference sequence). For the CDR3, the DNA is TGTGCCAGTAGTATAGACAGGAACAGGGGAGCCCAGTTCTTC. This sequence encodes CASSIDRNRGAQFF.

This clone was seen only a few times. The same CDR3 can be traced to other DNA sequences in this sample. The V and J genes are TRBV18 and TRBJ2-7; 10 nucleotides line up with TRBD1. Trimming at V came to 6 bases and at J to 4 bases, leaving 3 bases not matched to a gene. This CDR3 is built from 13 residues. CDR1 and CDR2 from the germline V gene are KGHSH and LQKENI. CDR3 bases: TGTGCCAGCTCCCGGGACAGGGGATACGAGCAGTACTTC. Translation gives CASSRDRGYEQYF.

Details on this clone: The same CDR3 also results from other DNA sequences found in this sample. This chain connects TRBV2 to TRBJ1-3; D is uncertain. This CDR3 is 12 amino acids long. V lost 4 bases, J lost 4 bases, and 5 bases lay in between. The germline V gene has CDR1 SNHLY and CDR2 FYNNEI. CDR3 bases: TGTGCCAGCAGTGTCGGGGGAAACACCATATATTTT. It codes for CASSVGGNTIYF.

This chain joins TRBV5-1 and TRBJ2-2; 13 bases are shared with TRBD2. V dropped 4 bases and J dropped 5; count of bases not matched to a gene: 8. The CDR3 runs to 17 residues. CDR1 and CDR2 from the germline V gene are SGHRS and YFSETQ. The CDR3 region has the DNA TGCGCCAGCAGCGCAACTAGCGGGGGGGCGAGGACCGGGGAGCTGTTTTTT. The encoded protein is CASSATSGGARTGELFF.

V is TRBV7-9 and J is TRBJ1-1; tentatively, D is TRBD1 (5 bases). Trimming stripped 1 base from V and 4 bases from J, with 16 bases between. The CDR3 loop spans 16 amino acids. The germline gives CDR1 SEHNR, CDR2 FQNEAQ (reference sequence). The CDR3 reads CASSLGTGSVGTEAFF. CDR3 in DNA: TGTGCCAGCAGCTTAGGTACAGGTTCCGTGGGCACTGAAGCTTTCTTT.

A word on this clone: The junction departs from germline at one end; a sequencing error may be responsible. V gene TRBV20-1 combines with J gene TRBJ2-5; D perhaps matches TRBD1 (6 bases). This CDR3 comprises 11 residues. Germline V gene lookup returns CDR1 DFQATT and CDR2 SNEGSKA (reference sequence). CDR3 in DNA: TGCAGTGCTAGTAGGGAGACAGGTCTTAACTTC. This sequence encodes CSASRETGLNF.

The chain has TRBV5-1 and TRBJ2-3; TRBD2 agrees at 15 bases. Trimming at V came to 3 bases and at J to 3 bases, leaving 2 bases not matched to a gene. The CDR3 sequence is 16 residues long. In germline, CDR1 is SGHRS, CDR2 YFSETQ. The CDR3 loop is CASSSGLAGGTDTQYF. The CDR3 region has the DNA TGCGCCAGCAGCTCGGGACTAGCGGGGGGAACAGATACGCAGTATTTT. Full variable domain (remainder filled in from reference TRBV5-1 and TRBJ2-3): KAGVTQTPRYLIKTRGQQVTLSCSPISGHRSVSWYQQTPGQGLQFLFEYFSETQRNKGNFPGRFSGRQFSNSRSEMNVSTLELGDSALYLCASSSGLAGGTDTQYFGPGTRLTVL.

V and J are TRBV5-1 and TRBJ2-7; 8 bases are a match to TRBD1. This CDR3 region has 14 residues. J was trimmed by 6 bases and V by 4 bases; bases with no gene match: 9. The V gene's germline CDR1 is SGHRS and CDR2 YFSETQ. The CDR3 reads CASSTPTGDAEQYF. As DNA, the CDR3 is TGCGCCAGCAGCACGCCGACAGGGGACGCCGAGCAGTACTTC.

The CDR3 region is CASSQGRQSYSGNTIYF. For the CDR3, the DNA is TGTGCCAGCAGCCAGGGCAGGCAAAGTTACTCTGGAAACACCATATATTTT. The chain links TRBV3-1 (or the pseudogene TRBV3-2) to TRBJ1-3, with D unclear. Germline V gene data show CDR1 as LGHDT and CDR2 as YNNKEL (reference sequence). This CDR3 has 17 residues. Trimming shortened V by 3 bases and J by 0 bases, and 15 bases separated the two germline ends.

This chain joins TRBV7-2 and TRBJ2-2, with D possibly TRBD2 on 6 matching bases. Germline V CDR1 and CDR2: SGHTA, FQGNSA. The CDR3 runs to 14 residues. Between the trimmed V and J ends, which lost 5 bases and 5 bases, there was a span of 12 bases. The CDR3: CASSADSGTGELFF. In DNA, the CDR3 is TGTGCCAGCAGCGCCGACAGCGGGACCGGGGAGCTGTTTTTT. The full variable domain, completed using reference TRBV7-2 and TRBJ2-2, is GAGVSQSPSNKVTEKGKDVELRCDPISGHTALYWYRQSLGQGLEFLIYFQGNSAPDKSGLPSDRFSAERTGGSVSTLTIQRTQQEDSAVYLCASSADSGTGELFFGEGSRLTVL.

The rearrangement joins TRBV19 to TRBJ2-3, with 8 bases aligning to TRBD2. CDR3 size: 17 residues. Germline assignment: CDR1 LNHDA and CDR2 SQIVND (reference sequence). Trimming removed 1 base from V and 2 bases from J; junction bases left unmatched: 8. This CDR3 reads CASSIGGAGDYTDTQYF. DNA for the CDR3: TGTGCCAGTAGTATAGGAGGAGCGGGAGACTACACAGATACGCAGTATTTT. Complete variable domain (other parts from reference TRBV19 and TRBJ2-3): DGGITQSPKYLFRKEGQNVTLSCEQNLNHDAMYWYRQDPGQGLRLIYYSQIVNDFQKGDIAEGYSVSREKKESFPLTVTSAQKNPTAFYLCASSIGGAGDYTDTQYFGPGTRLTVL.

V gene TRBV30 combines with J gene TRBJ1-4; 9 positions agree with TRBD1. CDR3 length: 12 residues. The germline V gene has CDR1 GTSNPN and CDR2 SVGIG (reference sequence). The CDR3 spells CAEGQGLEKLFF. DNA for the CDR3: TGTGCAGAGGGACAGGGTCTTGAAAAACTGTTTTTT.

The J gene is TRBJ2-2, the V gene TRBV7-2, with 12 bases identical to TRBD2. The V gene end was trimmed by 1 base and the J gene end by 4 bases; junction bases not matched to a gene: 10. The CDR3 contains 19 residues. Germline V gene lookup returns CDR1 SGHTA and CDR2 FQGNSA. The CDR3 nucleotides read TGTGCCAGCAGCTTAGTCCCGCTACTAGCGGGGGGTGGCACCGGGGAGCTGTTTTTT. Translating it yields CASSLVPLLAGGGTGELFF.

The rearrangement uses TRBV7-8 and TRBJ1-2; 7 positions match TRBD1. This CDR3 has 15 residues. Germline trimming cut 5 bases from V and 2 bases from J; bases unmatched to any gene: 8. Germline loops: CDR1 SGHVS, CDR2 FQNEAQ. The CDR3 sequence is CASSPGDSLNYGYTF. For the CDR3, the DNA is TGTGCCAGCAGCCCTGGGGACAGCCTGAACTATGGCTACACCTTC.

The rearrangement links TRBV7-9 to TRBJ1-3, with D possibly matching TRBD1 (5 bases). V gave up 7 bases and J gave up 4 bases, with 11 bases separating them. Germline V gene sequence: CDR1 SEHNR, CDR2 FQNEAQ (reference sequence). There are 13 residues in the CDR3. The CDR3 region is CASIARGGNTIYF. CDR3 nucleotides: TGTGCCAGCATCGCTCGGGGGGGAAACACCATATATTTT.